This T cell receptor beta chain is drawn from a study of OX40 agonist ivuxolimab in advanced cancers. Whole-study results and caveats: The specificity for antigen of the expanded peripheral T cells was not determined.

Using immunoSEQ multiplex PCR, the repertoire was profiled, and TCRdb retains in-frame clones only, with some absent. The sample lists roughly 70,000 clones; 88% were seen once. Germline assignment: CDR1 SGHTA and CDR2 FQGTGA. Trimming left V 5 bases short and J 5 bases short, with 15 bases between. This CDR3 comprises 15 residues. To note about this clone: Its matching antigen is unknown.

Sequences were derived from CD4+ or CD8+ T cells sorted from blood, sampled in a trial of the OX40 agonist ivuxolimab. The genes are TRBV7-3 and TRBJ2-2; the D gene could be TRBD1 or TRBD2 (5 bases each). The source of this sequence is an adult with an advanced solid tumor such as melanoma, head and neck, liver or kidney cancer. CDR3 residues: CASSLAGEGTGELFF. The CDR3 DNA reads TGTGCCAGCAGCCTCGCGGGCGAGGGGACCGGGGAGCTGTTTTTT.